Following are 7 T cell receptor beta chains from one sample sequenced in a study of T cell responses to AZD1222 COVID-19 vaccine. This table comes from immunoSEQ multiplex PCR, and its TCRdb copy is limited to in-frame clones, with some not included. The repertoire holds about 83,000 clones, with around 87% as singletons. The sample in question was peripheral blood, obtained on day 0 of MenACWY control vaccination. The receptor set was obtained from an adult in good health.

The CDR3 DNA sequence: TGTGCCAGCAGTTTAGCGGGGAGCACTGAAGCTTTCTTT. Its translation: CASSLAGSTEAFF. This chain connects TRBV27 to TRBJ1-1; no definite D call. The CDR3 totals 13 residues. Between the trimmed V and J ends, which lost 2 bases and 4 bases, there was a span of 8 bases. Germline assignment: CDR1 MNHEY and CDR2 SMNVEV (reference sequence).

The CDR3 DNA sequence: TGTGCCACCAGCAGAGAGGGCGGACGGACCTACGAGCAGTACTTC. It specifies CATSREGGRTYEQYF. The chain couples TRBV15 to TRBJ2-7; unclear D gene. This CDR3 contains 15 residues. The germline CDR1 and CDR2 sequences are LNHNV and YYDKDF (reference sequence). Trimming shortened V by 0 bases and J by 2 bases, and 11 bases separated the two germline ends.

There are a few counts of this clone. This chain joins TRBV9 and TRBJ1-4, with D uncertain. The CDR3 contains 15 residues. V was clipped by 0 bases and J by 2 bases, with 8 bases between them. From germline, CDR1 is SGDLS and CDR2 YYNGEE. Here the CDR3 reads CASSVEYGTNEKLFF. For the CDR3, the DNA is TGTGCCAGCAGCGTAGAGTATGGGACTAATGAAAAACTGTTTTTT.

The V and J genes are TRBV3-1 (or the pseudogene TRBV3-2) and TRBJ2-1; 11 bases line up with TRBD2. V shed 10 bases and J 4 bases; nucleotides not matched to a gene: 9. CDR1 and CDR2 (germline): LGHDT, YNNKEL (reference sequence). The CDR3 covers 15 residues. The CDR3 here is CAIEGTSGNYNEQFF. CDR3 DNA: TGTGCCATCGAAGGGACTAGCGGTAATTACAATGAGCAGTTCTTC.

J is TRBJ2-7 and V is TRBV10-3; TRBD1 matches 8 bases. The ends lost 10 bases at V and 6 bases at J; junction bases unmatched: 14. The CDR3 totals 14 residues. Germline CDR1 is ENHRY and CDR2 is SYGVKD. The DNA of the CDR3 is TGTGCCACCCAAAATGGACAGGGATTCGGCGAGCAGTACTTC. Translated: CATQNGQGFGEQYF.

The rearrangement uses TRBV19 and TRBJ2-1, with 7 bases lining up with TRBD1. The V segment lost 8 bases and the J segment 9 bases; nucleotides outside the gene matches: 10. This CDR3 spans 13 amino acids. The germline V gene has CDR1 LNHDA and CDR2 SQIVND (reference sequence). The CDR3, as DNA: TGTGCCAGTTCTTCGACAGGGCCGGGTGAGCAGTTCTTC. Residues: CASSSTGPGEQFF.

This sequence joins TRBV5-1 and TRBJ1-3; D remains unclear. V gave up 2 bases and J gave up 0 bases, with 12 bases separating them. The CDR3 consists of 16 residues. The germline gives CDR1 SGHRS, CDR2 YFSETQ. Written as DNA, the CDR3 is TGCGCCAGCAGCTTAATGGACGTGAGCTCTGGAAACACCATATATTTT. This sequence encodes CASSLMDVSSGNTIYF.